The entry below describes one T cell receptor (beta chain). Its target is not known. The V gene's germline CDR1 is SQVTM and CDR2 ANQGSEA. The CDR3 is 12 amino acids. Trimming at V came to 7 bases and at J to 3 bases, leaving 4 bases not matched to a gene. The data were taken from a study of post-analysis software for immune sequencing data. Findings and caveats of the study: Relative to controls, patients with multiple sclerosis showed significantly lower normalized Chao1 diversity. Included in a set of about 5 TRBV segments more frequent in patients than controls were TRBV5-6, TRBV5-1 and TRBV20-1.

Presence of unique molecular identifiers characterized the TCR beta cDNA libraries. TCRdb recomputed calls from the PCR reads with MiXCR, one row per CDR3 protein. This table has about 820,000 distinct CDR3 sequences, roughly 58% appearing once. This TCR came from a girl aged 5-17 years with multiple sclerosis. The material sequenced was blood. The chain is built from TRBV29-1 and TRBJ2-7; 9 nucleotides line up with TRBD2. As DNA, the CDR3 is TGCAGCGCCGAAGCGGGGGGCTACGAGCAGTACTTC. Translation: CSAEAGGYEQYF.